The next 4 T cell receptor beta chains were all read from a single sample in a study of cytomegalovirus exposure and HLA in healthy donors. PCR employed 60 Vbeta and 13 Jbeta primers. The table came from immunoSEQ multiplex PCR; TCRdb's copy has only in-frame clones and leaves some out. The sample includes about 94,000 clones, 50% to 80% of them seen just once. Sequencing was carried out using PBMCs. The receptor set was obtained from a man aged 25 to 40 in good health and CMV-seronegative.

This chain links TRBV19 with TRBJ1-1; tentatively, D is TRBD1 (5 bases). Per germline, CDR1 LNHDA and CDR2 SQIVND (reference sequence). The ends were cut back, 4 bases at V and 0 bases at J, with 15 bases in the middle. The length of the CDR3 is 16 residues. CDR3 DNA: TGTGCCAGTAGTAGGAGGGGCCCTGCCCTGAACACTGAAGCTTTCTTT. Residues: CASSRRGPALNTEAFF.

The chain links TRBV7-8 to TRBJ1-1; D might be TRBD1 (6 bases). This CDR3 comprises 13 residues. Trimming cost V 6 bases and J 0 bases, with 8 bases left between them. The germline V gene has CDR1 SGHVS and CDR2 FQNEAQ. The CDR3 sequence is CASRRDMNTEAFF. The CDR3 DNA reads as TGTGCCAGCAGGAGGGACATGAACACTGAAGCTTTCTTT.

The V and J genes are TRBV2 and TRBJ1-4; no clear D. The CDR3 contains 18 residues. CDR1 and CDR2 (germline): SNHLY, FYNNEI. V shed 6 bases and J shed 0 bases, with 20 bases lying between them. CDR3 nucleotides: TGTGCCAGCAGCCCTCGGCTTCGCGGGATTGCAACTAATGAAAAACTGTTTTTT. Translated: CASSPRLRGIATNEKLFF.

The chain recombines TRBV5-1 with TRBJ2-7, with TRBD2 identical over 9 bases. The CDR3 runs 16 residues. CDR1 is SGHRS and CDR2 is YFSETQ in the germline V gene. The V gene end was trimmed by 5 bases and the J gene end by 1 base; junction bases not matched to a gene: 10. In DNA form, the CDR3 reads TGCGCCAGCAGGAGACTGGGGCGGGAGGGTTCCTACGAGCAGTACTTC. Translated: CASRRLGREGSYEQYF. Full variable domain (rest looked up from reference TRBV5-1 and TRBJ2-7): KAGVTQTPRYLIKTRGQQVTLSCSPISGHRSVSWYQQTPGQGLQFLFEYFSETQRNKGNFPGRFSGRQFSNSRSEMNVSTLELGDSALYLCASRRLGREGSYEQYFGPGTRLTVT.